The 25 T cell receptor beta chains below come from one sample, sequenced in a study of CD8+ T cells in alopecia areata. It was cDNA, reverse transcribed from extracted RNA, that served as the sequencing template. Libraries were prepared by immunoSEQ multiplex PCR; TCRdb keeps only in-frame clonotypes and omits some of them. Of a few hundred thousand clones in the sample, 43% were seen once. Indicated treatment: oral pan-JAK inhibitor, 5-10 mg twice daily. The specimen comprised CD4+ T cells sorted from blood, sampled at approximately week 37, from a patient treated with tofacitinib. Receptors were obtained from a human donor with alopecia areata.

V gene TRBV30 combines with J gene TRBJ2-2; maybe TRBD2 (5 bases). The CDR3 extends over 12 amino acids. Trimming stripped 5 bases from V and 1 base from J, with 5 bases between. CDR1 and CDR2 from the germline V gene are GTSNPN and SVGIG (reference sequence). CDR3 DNA: TGTGCCTGGCGGGAGAACACCGGGGAGCTGTTTTTT. Protein sequence: CAWRENTGELFF.

CDR3 amino acids: CASSSQGYSYEQYF. The CDR3 DNA reads TGCGCCAGCAGCTCGCAGGGGTACTCCTACGAGCAGTACTTC. The chain carries TRBV5-1 and TRBJ2-7; D may be TRBD1 (6 bases). CDR3 size: 14 residues. V was clipped by 3 bases and J by 0 bases, with 10 bases between them. Per germline, CDR1 SGHRS and CDR2 YFSETQ.

The chain carries TRBV5-4 and TRBJ2-1; unclear D gene. The CDR3 covers 12 residues. V was clipped by 0 bases and J by 12 bases, with 10 bases between them. In germline, CDR1 is SGHNT, CDR2 YYREEE (reference sequence). CDR3 DNA: TGTGCCAGCAGCTTGGAGGGCAGGTTGCAGTTCTTC. Protein: CASSLEGRLQFF.

CDR3 in DNA: TGTGCCAGCAGTTACGAGGGCCCCTGGGAGACCCAGTACTTC. It codes for CASSYEGPWETQYF. The chain uses TRBV6-5 and TRBJ2-5; D is possibly TRBD2 (5 bases). The CDR3 is made up of 14 amino acids. The germline V and J ends were trimmed by 2 bases and 5 bases, with 12 bases remaining between them. CDR1 and CDR2 (germline): MNHEY, SVGAGI.

The V gene is TRBV2, the J gene TRBJ2-3; D is unclear. The V gene's germline CDR1 is SNHLY and CDR2 FYNNEI. The CDR3 length is 14 residues. Trimming stripped 6 bases from V and 2 bases from J, with 12 bases between. The CDR3 nucleotides read TGTGCCAGCAGCGTCCAGACCGTCACAGATACGCAGTATTTT. Translation: CASSVQTVTDTQYF.

This clone has only a few counts. The chain combines TRBV29-1 with TRBJ2-2; D unresolved. The CDR3 has 13 residues. CDR1 and CDR2 from the germline V gene are SQVTM and ANQGSEA. V lost 2 bases, J lost 4 bases, and 8 bases lay in between. In DNA, the CDR3 is TGCAGCGTTGAAAGGGCCCGCACCGGGGAGCTGTTTTTT. It codes for CSVERARTGELFF.

This clone has only one observation. The DNA of the CDR3 is TGCAGTCCCGAAATTGGGGATACGCAGTATTTT. Translating it yields CSPEIGDTQYF. The V call is TRBV20-1, the J call TRBJ2-3, with D unclear. Trimming removed 8 bases from V and 6 bases from J, with 12 bases in between. The length of the CDR3 is 11 residues. Germline assignment: CDR1 DFQATT and CDR2 SNEGSKA (reference sequence).

This chain connects TRBV9 to TRBJ2-3; TRBD1 matches at 8 bases. V shed 3 bases, J shed 9 bases, and the junction held 3 bases outside the gene matches. Germline V CDR1 and CDR2: SGDLS, YYNGEE. The CDR3 runs to 12 residues. CDR3 in amino acids: CASSARQGTQYF. DNA of the CDR3: TGTGCCAGCAGCGCCCGACAGGGGACGCAGTATTTT. Full variable domain (remainder filled in from reference TRBV9 and TRBJ2-3): DSGVTQTPKHLITATGQRVTLRCSPRSGDLSVYWYQQSLDQGLQFLIQYYNGEERAKGNILERFSAQQFPDLHSELNLSSLELGDSALYFCASSARQGTQYFGPGTRLTVL.

The chain joins TRBV5-4 to TRBJ2-5; no reliable D call. The ends were cut back, 3 bases at V and 5 bases at J, with 11 bases in the middle. The germline V gene has CDR1 SGHNT and CDR2 YYREEE (reference sequence). The length of the CDR3 is 13 residues. The CDR3 DNA is TGTGCCAGCAGCTCCCCCGGAGCGGAGACCCAGTACTTC. Translation: CASSSPGAETQYF.

The chain employs TRBV2 and TRBJ2-2, with 8 bases lining up with TRBD1. This CDR3 is built from 15 residues. The germline V gene encodes CDR1 SNHLY and CDR2 FYNNEI. J lost 0 bases, V lost 7 bases, and 4 bases had no gene match. The chain's CDR3 is CASIQDRANTGELFF. The CDR3 nucleotides read TGTGCCAGCATTCAGGACAGGGCGAACACCGGGGAGCTGTTTTTT. The complete variable domain, with remaining parts taken from reference TRBV2 and TRBJ2-2, reads EPEVTQTPSHQVTQMGQEVILRCVPISNHLYFYWYRQILGQKVEFLVSFYNNEISEKSEIFDDQFSVERPDGSNFTLKIRSTKLEDSAMYFCASIQDRANTGELFFGEGSRLTVL.

V is TRBV9 and J is TRBJ1-1; no firm D call. Germline assignment: CDR1 SGDLS and CDR2 YYNGEE. This CDR3 is 14 amino acids long. V was trimmed by 0 bases and J by 6 bases, leaving 12 bases between them. This chain's CDR3 is CASSVDPVLAEAFF. CDR3 bases: TGTGCCAGCAGCGTAGACCCGGTGTTGGCTGAAGCTTTCTTT.

This rearrangement joins TRBV5-1 to TRBJ2-1, with unresolved D. In germline, CDR1 is SGHRS, CDR2 YFSETQ. The CDR3 is 16 amino acids. Trimming removed 4 bases at V and 0 bases at J, with 14 bases between. For the CDR3, the DNA is TGCGCCAGCAGCCCCCGGGTACCCACCTCCTACAATGAGCAGTTCTTC. Amino acids: CASSPRVPTSYNEQFF.

The genes are TRBV27 and TRBJ2-2, with no clear D. The CDR3 consists of 14 residues. CDR1 is MNHEY, CDR2 SMNVEV, per germline (reference sequence). V lost 6 bases and J 0 bases, leaving 8 bases between the germline ends. The CDR3 DNA is TGTGCCAGCAGCACCTCATCGAACACCGGGGAGCTGTTTTTT. Encoded protein: CASSTSSNTGELFF.

The V call is TRBV11-2, the J call TRBJ2-5; no clear D gene. The CDR3 has 13 residues. Germline V gene data show CDR1 as SGHAT and CDR2 as FQNNGV. Trimming removed 5 bases at V and 5 bases at J, with 12 bases between. The CDR3 sequence is CASSTEGKETQYF. As DNA, the CDR3 is TGTGCCAGCAGCACAGAAGGAAAGGAGACCCAGTACTTC. Variable domain in full (rest from reference TRBV11-2 and TRBJ2-5): EAGVAQSPRYKIIEKRQSVAFWCNPISGHATLYWYQQILGQGPKLLIQFQNNGVVDDSQLPKDRFSAERLKGVDSTLKIQPAKLEDSAVYLCASSTEGKETQYFGPGTRLLVL.

In its sample, this clone was seen a few times. V gene TRBV4-3 combines with J gene TRBJ1-4, with D possibly TRBD1 on 5 matching bases. Trimming shortened V by 2 bases and J by 8 bases, and 15 bases separated the two germline ends. Germline CDR1 is LGHNA and CDR2 is YSLEER. The CDR3 contains 15 residues. As DNA, the CDR3 is TGCGCCAGCAGCCAATTGGGGCTGGTGGGGGAAAAACTGTTTTTT. The encoded protein is CASSQLGLVGEKLFF.

The chain joins TRBV6-6 to TRBJ2-7; TRBD1 might be the D (6 bases). Germline V gives CDR1 MNHNY, CDR2 SVGAGI (reference sequence). There are 16 residues in the CDR3. V gave up 5 bases and J gave up 2 bases, with 19 bases separating them. The CDR3 is CASSTEPTGVPYEQYF. CDR3 in DNA: TGTGCCAGCAGTACCGAACCGACAGGCGTTCCCTACGAGCAGTACTTC.

The chain links TRBV7-2 to TRBJ2-3; possible D gene TRBD1, 6 bases. V lost 5 bases, J lost 0 bases, and 12 bases lay in between. Germline V gene data show CDR1 as SGHTA and CDR2 as FQGNSA. This CDR3 comprises 15 residues. The CDR3 DNA reads TGTGCCAGCAGCCGAAACCAGGGGAGCACAGATACGCAGTATTTT. Its translation is CASSRNQGSTDTQYF.

The rearrangement uses TRBV30 and TRBJ1-3; maybe TRBD1 (5 bases). The CDR3 sequence is 14 residues long. Germline assignment: CDR1 GTSNPN and CDR2 SVGIG (reference sequence). V was cut by 1 base and J by 2 bases, with 9 bases left in between. In DNA, the CDR3 is TGTGCCTGGAGTGACGGGGGGGCTGGAAACACCATATATTTT. It is translated as CAWSDGGAGNTIYF.

The CDR3 spells CASSLTQGYNEQFF. CDR3 in DNA: TGTGCCAGCAGCTTAACGCAAGGGTACAATGAGCAGTTCTTC. V and J are TRBV7-3 and TRBJ2-1; no reliable D call. This CDR3 spans 14 amino acids. V gave up 0 bases and J gave up 4 bases, with 7 bases separating them. From germline, CDR1 is SGHTA and CDR2 FQGTGA.

This clone came up many times. The J gene is TRBJ2-6, the V gene TRBV29-1, with a tentative D call TRBD1 (6 bases). CDR3 length: 17 amino acids. The V end lost 5 bases, the J end lost 0 bases, and 17 bases lay between the germline ends. Germline-derived CDR1 and CDR2 are SQVTM and ANQGSEA. This CDR3 reads CSVLRTVPLSGANVLTF. Here the CDR3 DNA reads TGCAGCGTTCTAAGGACAGTTCCACTCTCTGGGGCCAACGTCCTGACTTTC.

This clone was detected a few times. The chain recombines TRBV10-2 with TRBJ2-2; 7 bases are shared with TRBD1. The ends lost 7 bases at V and 3 bases at J; junction bases unmatched: 5. The CDR3 is made up of 14 amino acids. Germline CDR1 WSHSY, CDR2 SAAADI. CDR3 bases: TGCGCCAGCAAGGGACAGACCTACACCGGGGAGCTGTTTTTT. Amino acid sequence: CASKGQTYTGELFF.

V is TRBV7-8 and J is TRBJ1-5; 8 positions match TRBD1. The ends lost 2 bases at V and 3 bases at J; junction bases unmatched: 6. Germline V gives CDR1 SGHVS, CDR2 FQNEAQ. The CDR3 is made up of 16 amino acids. Here the CDR3 reads CASSLTGDRFNQPQHF. The DNA for the CDR3 is TGTGCCAGCAGCTTAACTGGGGACAGGTTCAATCAGCCCCAGCATTTT.

Notes on this clone: Possible read error: a much larger clone is one base away. For the CDR3, the DNA is TGTGCCAGCAGCCAAAAACAGGCCTTCCAAGAGACCCAGTACTTC. It is translated as CASSQKQAFQETQYF. The chain employs TRBV4-2 and TRBJ2-5, with a weak D call TRBD1 (5 bases). Germline lookup yields CDR1 LGHNA and CDR2 YNFKEQ. Trimming stripped 2 bases from V and 1 base from J, with 11 bases between. The length of the CDR3 is 15 residues.

This clone was seen only a few times. This chain joins TRBV9 and TRBJ2-7; D unclear. The CDR3 loop spans 14 amino acids. Germline CDR1 is SGDLS and CDR2 is YYNGEE. V was pared by 3 bases and J by 7 bases, with 17 bases between. The DNA of the CDR3 is TGTGCCAGCAGCGCTTCGCCCCAGGTCATGGAGCAGTACTTC. Translating it yields CASSASPQVMEQYF.

The V and J genes are TRBV30 and TRBJ1-2; D not certain. V shed 0 bases and J shed 4 bases, with 12 bases lying between them. CDR3 length: 14 residues. Germline V CDR1 and CDR2: GTSNPN, SVGIG (reference sequence). The chain's CDR3 is CAWSVPHEGYGYTF. The CDR3 nucleotides are TGTGCCTGGAGTGTACCGCATGAGGGCTATGGCTACACCTTC.